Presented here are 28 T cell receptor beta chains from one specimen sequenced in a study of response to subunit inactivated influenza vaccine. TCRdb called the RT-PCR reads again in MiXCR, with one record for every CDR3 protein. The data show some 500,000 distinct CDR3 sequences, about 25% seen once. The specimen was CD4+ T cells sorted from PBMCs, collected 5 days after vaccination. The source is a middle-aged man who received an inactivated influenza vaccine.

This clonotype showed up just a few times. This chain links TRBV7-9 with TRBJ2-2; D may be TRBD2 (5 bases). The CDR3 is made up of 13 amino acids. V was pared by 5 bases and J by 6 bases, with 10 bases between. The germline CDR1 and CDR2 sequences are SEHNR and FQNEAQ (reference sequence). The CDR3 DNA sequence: TGTGCCAGCAGCGTAACTAGTGCCGGGGAGCTGTTTTTT. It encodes CASSVTSAGELFF.

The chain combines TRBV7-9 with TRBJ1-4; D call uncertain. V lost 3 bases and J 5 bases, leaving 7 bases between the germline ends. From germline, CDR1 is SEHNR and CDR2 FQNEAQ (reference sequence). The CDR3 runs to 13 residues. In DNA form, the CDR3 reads TGTGCCAGCAGCTTTTCGGAAAATGAAAAACTGTTTTTT. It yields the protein CASSFSENEKLFF.

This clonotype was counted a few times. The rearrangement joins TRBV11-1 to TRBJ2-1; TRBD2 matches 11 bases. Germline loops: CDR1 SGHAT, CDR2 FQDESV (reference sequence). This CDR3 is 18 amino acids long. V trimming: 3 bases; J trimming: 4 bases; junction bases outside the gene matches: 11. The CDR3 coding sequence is TGTGCCAGCAGCTTTACCACCCTACTAGCGGGAGTATACAATGAGCAGTTCTTC. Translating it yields CASSFTTLLAGVYNEQFF.

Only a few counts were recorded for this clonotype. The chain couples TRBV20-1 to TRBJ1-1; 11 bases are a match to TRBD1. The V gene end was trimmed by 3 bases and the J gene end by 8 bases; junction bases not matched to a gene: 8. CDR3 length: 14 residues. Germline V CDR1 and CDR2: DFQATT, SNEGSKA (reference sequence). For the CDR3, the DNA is TGCAGTGCTAGGTCGGACAGGGGGCAACTCGAAGCTTTCTTT. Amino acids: CSARSDRGQLEAFF.

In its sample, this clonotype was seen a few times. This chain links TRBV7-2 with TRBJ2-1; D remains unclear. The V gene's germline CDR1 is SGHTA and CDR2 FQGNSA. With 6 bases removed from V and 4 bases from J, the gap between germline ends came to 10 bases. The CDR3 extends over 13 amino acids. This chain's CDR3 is CASSPVRYNEQFF. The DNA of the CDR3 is TGTGCCAGCAGTCCAGTTAGGTACAATGAGCAGTTCTTC.

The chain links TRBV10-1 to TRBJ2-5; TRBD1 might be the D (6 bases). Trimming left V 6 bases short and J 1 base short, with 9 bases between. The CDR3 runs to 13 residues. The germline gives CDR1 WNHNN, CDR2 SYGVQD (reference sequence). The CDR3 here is CASSRDTQETQYF. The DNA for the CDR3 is TGCGCCAGCAGCAGGGACACCCAAGAGACCCAGTACTTC.

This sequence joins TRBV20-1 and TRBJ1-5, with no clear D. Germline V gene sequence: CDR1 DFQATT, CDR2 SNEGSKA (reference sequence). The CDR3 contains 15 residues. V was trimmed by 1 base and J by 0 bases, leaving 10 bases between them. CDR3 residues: CSARGGSYSNQPQHF. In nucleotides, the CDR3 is TGCAGTGCTAGAGGCGGAAGCTATAGCAATCAGCCCCAGCATTTT.

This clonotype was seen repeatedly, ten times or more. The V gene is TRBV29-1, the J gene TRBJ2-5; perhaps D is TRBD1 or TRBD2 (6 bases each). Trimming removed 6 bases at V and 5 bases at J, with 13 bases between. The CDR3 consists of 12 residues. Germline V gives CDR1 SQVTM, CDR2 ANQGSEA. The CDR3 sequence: CSVETGGETQYF. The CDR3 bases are TGCAGCGTCGAGACAGGAGGGGAGACCCAGTACTTC.

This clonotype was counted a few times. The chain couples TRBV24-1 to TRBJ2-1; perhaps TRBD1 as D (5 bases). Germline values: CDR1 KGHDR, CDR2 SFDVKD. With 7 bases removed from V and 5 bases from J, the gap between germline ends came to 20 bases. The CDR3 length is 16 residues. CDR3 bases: TGTGCCACCAGATCGAACCTACAGACCAGGGACAATGAGCAGTTCTTC. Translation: CATRSNLQTRDNEQFF.

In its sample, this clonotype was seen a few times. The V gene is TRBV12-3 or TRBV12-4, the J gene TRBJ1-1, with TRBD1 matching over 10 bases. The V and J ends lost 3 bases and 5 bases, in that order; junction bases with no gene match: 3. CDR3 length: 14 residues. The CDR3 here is CASSLGQGLTEAFF. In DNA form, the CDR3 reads TGTGCCAGCAGTTTGGGACAGGGGTTAACTGAAGCTTTCTTT.

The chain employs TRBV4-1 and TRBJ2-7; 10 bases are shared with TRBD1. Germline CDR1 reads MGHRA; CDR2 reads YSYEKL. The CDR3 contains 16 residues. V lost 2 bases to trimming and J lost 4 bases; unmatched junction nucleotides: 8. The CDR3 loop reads CASSQTPGQGWYEQYF. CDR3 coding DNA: TGCGCCAGCAGCCAAACCCCGGGACAGGGGTGGTACGAGCAGTACTTC.

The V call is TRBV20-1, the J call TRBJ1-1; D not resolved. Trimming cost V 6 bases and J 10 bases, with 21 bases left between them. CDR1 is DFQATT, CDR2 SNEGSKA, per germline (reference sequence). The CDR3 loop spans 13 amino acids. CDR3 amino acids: CSATPDELSGAFF. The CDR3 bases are TGCAGTGCCACCCCCGACGAACTTAGTGGAGCTTTCTTT.

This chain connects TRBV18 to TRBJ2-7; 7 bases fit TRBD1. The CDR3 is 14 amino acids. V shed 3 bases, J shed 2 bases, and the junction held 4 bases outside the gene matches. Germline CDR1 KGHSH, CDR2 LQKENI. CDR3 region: CASSPRGQPYEQYF. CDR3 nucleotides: TGTGCCAGCTCACCCCGGGGACAGCCCTACGAGCAGTACTTC. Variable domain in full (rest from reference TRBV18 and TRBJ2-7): NAGVMQNPRHLVRRRGQEARLRCSPMKGHSHVYWYRQLPEEGLKFMVYLQKENIIDESGMPKERFSAEFPKEGPSILRIQQVVRGDSAAYFCASSPRGQPYEQYFGPGTRLTVT.

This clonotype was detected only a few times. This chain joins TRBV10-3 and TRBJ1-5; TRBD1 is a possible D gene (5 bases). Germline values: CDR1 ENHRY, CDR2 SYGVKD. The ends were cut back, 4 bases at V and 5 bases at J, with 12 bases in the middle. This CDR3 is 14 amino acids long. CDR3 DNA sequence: TGTGCCATCAGTGTGGGGCAGCCCGATCAGCCCCAGCATTTT. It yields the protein CAISVGQPDQPQHF.

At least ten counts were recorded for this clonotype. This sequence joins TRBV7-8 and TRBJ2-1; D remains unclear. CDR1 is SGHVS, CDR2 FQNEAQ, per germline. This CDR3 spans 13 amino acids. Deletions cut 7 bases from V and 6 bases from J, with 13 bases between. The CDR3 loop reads CASTYVGSNEQFF. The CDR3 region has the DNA TGTGCCAGCACCTACGTCGGCAGCAATGAGCAGTTCTTC. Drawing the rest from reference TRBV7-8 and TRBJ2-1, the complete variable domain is GAGVSQSPRYKVAKRGQDVALRCDPISGHVSLFWYQQALGQGPEFLTYFQNEAQLDKSGLPSDRFFAERPEGSVSTLKIQRTQQEDSAVYLCASTYVGSNEQFFGPGTRLTVL.

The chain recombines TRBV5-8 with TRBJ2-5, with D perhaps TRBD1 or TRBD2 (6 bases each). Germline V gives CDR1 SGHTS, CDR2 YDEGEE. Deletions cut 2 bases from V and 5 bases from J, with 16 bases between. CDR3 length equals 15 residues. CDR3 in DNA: TGTGCCAGCAGCTTAGGGGTCAGGGGAGGCGAGACCCAGTACTTC. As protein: CASSLGVRGGETQYF.

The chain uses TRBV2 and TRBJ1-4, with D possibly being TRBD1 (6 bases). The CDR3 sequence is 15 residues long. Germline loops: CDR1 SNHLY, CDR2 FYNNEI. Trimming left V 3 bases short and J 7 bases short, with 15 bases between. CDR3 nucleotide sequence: TGTGCCAGCAGTGAGCCCGGGGGGCTTAGTGAAAAACTGTTTTTT. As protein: CASSEPGGLSEKLFF.

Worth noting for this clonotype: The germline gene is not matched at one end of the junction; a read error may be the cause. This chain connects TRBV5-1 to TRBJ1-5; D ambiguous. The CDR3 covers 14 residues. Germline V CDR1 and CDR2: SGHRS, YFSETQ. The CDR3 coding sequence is TGCGCCAGCAGCTCCGACGGTAGCAATCACCCCCAGCATTTT. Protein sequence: CASSSDGSNHPQHF.

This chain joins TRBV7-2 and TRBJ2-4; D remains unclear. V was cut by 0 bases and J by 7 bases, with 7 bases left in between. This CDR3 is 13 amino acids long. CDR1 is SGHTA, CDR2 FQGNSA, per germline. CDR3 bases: TGTGCCAGCAGCTTAGCGAAAGGGAACATTCAGTACTTC. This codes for CASSLAKGNIQYF.

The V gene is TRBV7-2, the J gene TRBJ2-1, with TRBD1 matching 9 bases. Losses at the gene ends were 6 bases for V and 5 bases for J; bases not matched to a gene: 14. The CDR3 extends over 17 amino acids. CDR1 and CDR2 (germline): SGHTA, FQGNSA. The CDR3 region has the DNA TGTGCCAGCAGACCTCCATTCCGGGACAGGGAAAACAATGAGCAGTTCTTC. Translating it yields CASRPPFRDRENNEQFF.

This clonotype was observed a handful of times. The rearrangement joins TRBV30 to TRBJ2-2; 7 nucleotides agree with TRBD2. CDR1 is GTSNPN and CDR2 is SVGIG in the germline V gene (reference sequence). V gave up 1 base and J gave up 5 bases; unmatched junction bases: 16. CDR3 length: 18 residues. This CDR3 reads CAWSALEFGRGRTGELFF. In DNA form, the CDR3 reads TGTGCCTGGAGTGCCCTTGAGTTTGGGCGGGGGAGGACCGGGGAGCTGTTTTTT.

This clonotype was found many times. CDR3 loop: CASSLAGGGPYYEQYF. CDR3 in DNA: TGTGCCAGCAGCTTAGCTGGAGGGGGCCCCTACTACGAGCAGTACTTC. This chain joins TRBV7-2 and TRBJ2-7; tentative D call: TRBD1 (7 bases). This CDR3 is built from 16 residues. The germline V gene has CDR1 SGHTA and CDR2 FQGNSA. V dropped 0 bases and J dropped 3 bases, with 15 bases sitting between them.

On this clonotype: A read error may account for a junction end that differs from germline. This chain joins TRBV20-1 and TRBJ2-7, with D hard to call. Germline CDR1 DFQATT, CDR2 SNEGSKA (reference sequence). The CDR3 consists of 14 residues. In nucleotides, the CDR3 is TGCAGTGCTAGGTCCTCCGCTGCCTCCCACGAGCAGTACTTC. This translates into CSARSSAASHEQYF.

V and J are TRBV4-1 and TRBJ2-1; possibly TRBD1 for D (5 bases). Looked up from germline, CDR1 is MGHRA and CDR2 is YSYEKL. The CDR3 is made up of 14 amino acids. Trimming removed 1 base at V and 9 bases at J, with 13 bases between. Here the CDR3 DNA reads TGCGCCAGCAGCCAAGTTTTGCAGGGTGGTGAGCAGTTCTTC. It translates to CASSQVLQGGEQFF.

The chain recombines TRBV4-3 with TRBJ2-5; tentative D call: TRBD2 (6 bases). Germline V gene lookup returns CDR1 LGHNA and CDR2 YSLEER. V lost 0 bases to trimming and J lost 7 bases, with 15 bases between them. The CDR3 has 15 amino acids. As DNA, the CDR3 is TGCGCCAGCAGCCAAGATCACGTCCGGAGGGGGACCCAGTACTTC. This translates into CASSQDHVRRGTQYF.

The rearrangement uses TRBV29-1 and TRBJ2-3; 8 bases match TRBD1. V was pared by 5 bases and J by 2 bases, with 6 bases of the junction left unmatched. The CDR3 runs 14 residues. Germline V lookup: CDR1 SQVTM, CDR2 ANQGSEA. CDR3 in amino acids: CSVRRGRNTDTQYF. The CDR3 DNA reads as TGCAGCGTTCGCAGGGGGCGGAACACAGATACGCAGTATTTT.

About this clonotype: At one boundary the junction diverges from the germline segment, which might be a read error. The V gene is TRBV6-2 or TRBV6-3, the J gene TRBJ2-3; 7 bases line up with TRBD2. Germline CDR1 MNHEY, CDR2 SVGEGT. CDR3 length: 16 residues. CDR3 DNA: TGTGCCAGCAGCTACTCGAGGCCTAGCGGTTCACATACGCAGTATTTT. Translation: CASSYSRPSGSHTQYF.

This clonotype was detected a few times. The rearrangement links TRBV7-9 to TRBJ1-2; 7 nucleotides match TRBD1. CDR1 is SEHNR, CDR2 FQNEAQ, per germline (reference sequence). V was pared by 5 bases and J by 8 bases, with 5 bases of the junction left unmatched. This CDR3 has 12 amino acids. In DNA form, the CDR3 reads TGTGCCAGCAGCGCAGACAGGGCCGGCTACACCTTC. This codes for CASSADRAGYTF. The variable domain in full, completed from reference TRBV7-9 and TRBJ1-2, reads DTGVSQNPRHKITKRGQNVTFRCDPISEHNRLYWYRQTLGQGPEFLTYFQNEAQLEKSRLLSDRFSAERPKGSFSTLEIQRTEQGDSAMYLCASSADRAGYTFGSGTRLTVV.